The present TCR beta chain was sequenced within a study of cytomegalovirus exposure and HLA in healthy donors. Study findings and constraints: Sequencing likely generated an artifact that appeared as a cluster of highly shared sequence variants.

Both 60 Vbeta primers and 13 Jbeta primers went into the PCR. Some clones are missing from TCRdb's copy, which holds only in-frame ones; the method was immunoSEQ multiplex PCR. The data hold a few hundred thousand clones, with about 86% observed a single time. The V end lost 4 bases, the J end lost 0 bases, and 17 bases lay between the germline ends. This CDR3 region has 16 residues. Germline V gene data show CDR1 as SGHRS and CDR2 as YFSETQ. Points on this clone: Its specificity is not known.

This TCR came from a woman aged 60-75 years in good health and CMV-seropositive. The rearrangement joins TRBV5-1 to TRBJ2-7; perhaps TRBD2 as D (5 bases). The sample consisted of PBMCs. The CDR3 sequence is CASSQIGLSRSYEQYF. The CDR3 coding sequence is TGCGCCAGCAGCCAGATTGGACTTTCTCGCTCCTACGAGCAGTACTTC.